This is a list of T cell receptor beta chains from one sample in a study of T cell responses to AZD1222 COVID-19 vaccine. Only in-frame clones appear in the TCRdb table, and some are missing; sequencing was by immunoSEQ multiplex PCR. The sample consists of fewer than 110,000 clones, 75% to 95% of them appearing once. The specimen comprised peripheral blood, sampled 28 days after the second AZD1222 dose. The receptors derive from an adult who received the AZD1222 COVID-19 vaccine. Each CDR3 is given with its conserved first and last residue. A D gene is named only where the DNA matches it firmly. A clone size is listed for some rows: how often the clone was seen (once, few, many), or a class if it is expanded.

TRBJ1-5	TRBD1	-	TRBV10-1	CASSGDRSLPQHF	TGCGCCAGCAGTGGGGACAGGTCGCTGCCCCAGCATTTT
TRBJ1-2	-	-	TRBV5-6	CASSLEINYGYTF	TGTGCCAGCAGCTTGGAAATTAACTATGGCTACACCTTC
TRBJ2-7	-	once	TRBV7-9	CASSFSGYEQYF	TGTGCCAGCAGCTTCTCGGGGTACGAGCAGTACTTC
TRBJ1-2	-	few	TRBV27	CASSSGPVGVGYTF	TGTGCCAGCAGCTCGGGACCCGTCGGGGTTGGCTACACCTTC
TRBJ2-2	TRBD2	few	TRBV19	CASSTLSGRGNTGELFF	TGTGCCAGTAGTACCCTTAGCGGGAGAGGAAACACCGGGGAGCTGTTTTTT
TRBJ1-1	-	-	TRBV18	CASSGRAWNTEAFF	TGTGCCAGCTCAGGTCGGGCCTGGAACACTGAAGCTTTCTTT
TRBJ2-1	TRBD2	once	TRBV3-1/TRBV3-2	CASSRRGLAGGNEQFF	TGTGCCAGCAGCCGACGAGGACTAGCGGGTGGCAATGAGCAGTTCTTC
TRBJ1-5	-	-	TRBV3-1/TRBV3-2	CASSQGMGNQPQHF	TGTGCCAGCAGCCAAGGCATGGGCAATCAGCCCCAGCATTTT
TRBJ2-2	-	-	TRBV12-1	CASSFRTSGRPPAGELFF	TGTGCCAGCAGCTTTCGGACTAGCGGGAGGCCCCCCGCCGGGGAGCTGTTTTTT
TRBJ2-3	-	-	TRBV18	CASSAWGGTDTQYF	TGTGCCAGCTCAGCCTGGGGGGGCACAGATACGCAGTATTTT
TRBJ2-1	-	-	TRBV28	CASSLEVGFNEQFF	TGTGCCAGCAGTTTAGAGGTAGGGTTTAATGAGCAGTTCTTC
TRBJ2-4	TRBD1	-	TRBV12-5	CASGLVLGQGGNIQYF	TGTGCTAGTGGTTTGGTACTCGGACAGGGTGGAAACATTCAGTACTTC
TRBJ2-3	TRBD1	few	TRBV4-2	CASSQDRGWSTDTQYF	TGTGCCAGCAGCCAGGACAGGGGGTGGAGCACAGATACGCAGTATTTT
TRBJ1-6	TRBD1	few	TRBV27	CASSQYWTGNLNSPLHF	TGTGCCAGCAGCCAGTACTGGACAGGGAACCTAAATTCACCCCTCCACTTT
TRBJ1-5	-	-	TRBV6-5	CASSSGGLGNQPQHF	TGTGCCAGCAGTTCCGGGGGGCTAGGCAATCAGCCCCAGCATTTT
TRBJ2-1	TRBD1	-	TRBV10-2	CASRGTGSAEQFF	TGCGCCAGCAGAGGGACAGGGTCGGCTGAGCAGTTCTTC
TRBJ2-1	-	-	TRBV4-1	CASSQDGVYNEQFF	TGCGCCAGCAGCCAAGATGGGGTCTACAATGAGCAGTTCTTC
TRBJ1-6	TRBD1	-	TRBV7-8	CASSVGQGAGNSPLHF	TGTGCCAGCAGCGTGGGACAGGGGGCTGGTAATTCACCCCTCCACTTT
TRBJ2-2	-	-	TRBV6-5	CASSYEGSHYTGELFF	TGTGCCAGCAGTTACGAGGGTAGCCATTACACCGGGGAGCTGTTTTTT
TRBJ2-7	TRBD1	once	TRBV7-9	CASSSDRGSTYEQYF	TGTGCCAGCAGCTCCGACAGGGGGTCCACCTACGAGCAGTACTTC
TRBJ2-6	-	-	TRBV3-1/TRBV3-2	CASTPAGANVLTF	TGTGCCAGCACCCCTGCCGGGGCCAACGTCCTGACTTTC
TRBJ2-3	-	-	TRBV6-5	CASSYSPLDTQYF	TGTGCCAGCAGTTATTCCCCGCTAGATACGCAGTATTTT
TRBJ2-6	-	-	TRBV29-1	CSVPVSGANVLTF	TGCAGCGTTCCGGTCTCTGGGGCCAACGTCCTGACTTTC
TRBJ1-1	TRBD1	-	TRBV5-1	CASSFTGAEAFF	TGCGCCAGCAGCTTCACAGGGGCTGAAGCTTTCTTT
TRBJ2-3	-	-	TRBV9	CASSVAFYSLSHTDTQYF	TGTGCCAGCAGCGTAGCTTTTTATTCTTTGTCTCACACAGATACGCAGTATTTT
TRBJ2-1	-	-	TRBV30	CAWSRAYNEQFF	TGTGCCTGGAGTAGGGCCTACAATGAGCAGTTCTTC
TRBJ2-5	-	-	TRBV27	CASSRGLQETQYF	TGTGCCAGCAGCCGGGGATTGCAAGAGACCCAGTACTTC
TRBJ2-3	TRBD1	-	TRBV5-1	CASSTGQLSTDTQYF	TGCGCCAGCAGCACGGGACAGCTGAGCACAGATACGCAGTATTTT
TRBJ1-1	TRBD1	-	TRBV7-9	CASSLVGQGARAFF	TGTGCCAGCAGCTTAGTAGGTCAGGGGGCGAGGGCTTTCTTT
TRBJ2-1	-	-	TRBV18	CASSPSSPGPNEQFF	TGTGCCAGCTCACCGAGTTCTCCAGGACCCAATGAGCAGTTCTTC
TRBJ1-6	-	once	TRBV9	CASSPFTGSGSPLHF	TGTGCCAGCAGCCCTTTCACAGGGTCAGGGTCACCCCTCCACTTT
TRBJ2-7	TRBD1	few	TRBV5-6	CASSVTQGAYEQYF	TGTGCCAGCAGCGTCACACAGGGGGCCTACGAGCAGTACTTC
TRBJ1-4	-	once	TRBV21-1	CASSKVGVGTNEKLFF	-
TRBJ2-2	-	once	TRBV5-5	CASWGHNTGELFF	TGTGCCAGCTGGGGCCATAACACCGGGGAGCTGTTTTTT
TRBJ2-7	TRBD2	once	TRBV27	CASSQGSGGIYEQYF	TGTGCCAGCAGTCAAGGATCGGGGGGGATCTACGAGCAGTACTTC
TRBJ1-1	-	-	TRBV29-1	CSVEDRRSTEAFF	TGCAGCGTTGAAGATCGGCGGTCCACTGAAGCTTTCTTT
TRBJ2-5	-	-	TRBV28	CASSGRLQETQYF	TGTGCCAGCAGTGGGAGATTACAAGAGACCCAGTACTTC